One and the same sample provided the 8 T cell receptor beta chains below, sequenced in a study of OX40 agonist ivuxolimab in advanced cancers. Only in-frame clones appear in the TCRdb table, and some are missing; sequencing was by immunoSEQ multiplex PCR. The sample lists about 60,000 clones; 89% were seen once. Sequenced here: CD4+ or CD8+ T cells sorted from blood, sampled in a trial of the OX40 agonist ivuxolimab. The source is an adult with an advanced solid tumor such as melanoma, head and neck, liver or kidney cancer.

The chain is built from TRBV27 and TRBJ2-7; the match to TRBD2 covers 13 bases. V lost 3 bases, J lost 6 bases, and 2 bases stayed unmatched. The CDR3 totals 14 residues. The germline gives CDR1 MNHEY, CDR2 SMNVEV (reference sequence). The CDR3 region has the DNA TGTGCCAGCAGTTTGGGACTAGCGGGGCCCGAGCAGTACTTC. Translating gives CASSLGLAGPEQYF.

The chain employs TRBV6-1 and TRBJ1-2; possible D gene TRBD1, 6 bases. CDR1 MNHNS and CDR2 SASEGT come from the germline V gene. The CDR3 length is 15 residues. V was shortened by 2 bases and J by 1 base, with 11 bases between the two germline ends. CDR3 in DNA: TGTGCCAGCAGTGAAACGGCAGGGGTTAACTATGGCTACACCTTC. It yields the protein CASSETAGVNYGYTF.

The rearrangement uses TRBV6-5 and TRBJ1-2, with D perhaps TRBD1 (5 bases). The CDR3 covers 15 residues. CDR1 is MNHEY and CDR2 is SVGAGI in the germline V gene. Between the trimmed V and J ends, which lost 5 bases and 2 bases, there was a span of 15 bases. CDR3 bases: TGTGCCAGCAGTAAGGTACTAGGGACCAACTATGGCTACACCTTC. This encodes CASSKVLGTNYGYTF.

The chain joins TRBV10-3 to TRBJ2-3, with D unclear. Germline lookup yields CDR1 ENHRY and CDR2 SYGVKD. V lost 1 base, J lost 1 base, and 3 bases lay in between. CDR3 length equals 13 residues. The CDR3 region is CAISELGTDTQYF. CDR3 bases: TGTGCCATCAGTGAGTTAGGCACAGATACGCAGTATTTT.

This clone showed up just once. The chain uses TRBV5-6 and TRBJ2-7; D unresolved. CDR3 length equals 14 residues. CDR1 and CDR2 (germline): SGHDT, YYEEEE. V was clipped by 6 bases and J by 4 bases, with 17 bases between them. The CDR3 nucleotides are TGTGCCAGCACCTCAACATTAGGCAGATACGAGCAGTACGTC. Translating gives CASTSTLGRYEQYV.

The rearrangement uses TRBV4-1 and TRBJ1-1; D uncertain. V shed 1 base and J shed 5 bases, with 8 bases lying between them. CDR1 and CDR2 from the germline V gene are MGHRA and YSYEKL. The CDR3 runs to 13 residues. CDR3 DNA sequence: TGCGCCAGCAGCCAAGTTGAGGGAACTGAAGCTTTCTTT. It codes for CASSQVEGTEAFF.

The J gene is TRBJ1-1, the V gene TRBV19, with D perhaps TRBD1 (5 bases). Between the trimmed V and J ends, which lost 2 bases and 6 bases, there was a span of 10 bases. The length of the CDR3 is 13 residues. Germline lookup yields CDR1 LNHDA and CDR2 SQIVND (reference sequence). CDR3 sequence (DNA): TGTGCCAGTAGTATATTTCCGGGGGCTGAAGCTTTCTTT. It specifies CASSIFPGAEAFF.

The V call is TRBV6-1, the J call TRBJ1-3; D gene uncertain. Germline V lookup: CDR1 MNHNS, CDR2 SASEGT. The CDR3 has 16 amino acids. V gave up 2 bases and J gave up 3 bases, with 14 bases separating them. The CDR3 protein is CASSELRALGGNTIYF. The CDR3 DNA reads TGTGCCAGCAGTGAATTACGCGCCTTGGGTGGAAACACCATATATTTT.